A selection of T cell receptor beta chains follows, all from one sample in a study of identifying expanded T cells in peripheral blood. The data were produced by immunoSEQ multiplex PCR, yet TCRdb's version contains in-frame clones alone and is incomplete. The sample records about 110,000 clones, roughly 90% being singletons. Specimen: blood. The receptors were sampled from a person aged 18 to 70 in good health. The CDR3 runs from the conserved cysteine through the conserved F or W. D genes are given only for firm matches. Some rows mark clone size as missing; the rest say once, few, many or name a class of expanded clone.

size,V,D,J,CDR3,DNA
.,TRBV30,.,TRBJ1-2,CAWRLVEGYTF,TGTGCCTGGAGGCTGGTAGAGGGCTACACCTTC
.,TRBV5-1,TRBD1,TRBJ1-2,CASGEPDRAVGYTF,TGCGCCAGCGGGGAGCCGGACAGGGCGGTTGGCTACACCTTC
once,TRBV9,TRBD1,TRBJ2-1,CASSVWSRDSKNEQFF,TGTGCCAGCAGCGTATGGTCTCGGGACAGCAAAAATGAGCAGTTCTTC
.,TRBV4-2,.,TRBJ1-2,CASSQDKISASGYTF,TGTGCCAGCAGCCAAGATAAAATTTCGGCGTCGGGCTACACCTTC
once,TRBV28,.,TRBJ2-7,CASSVFYEQYF,TGTGCCAGCAGTGTATTTTACGAGCAGTACTTC
once,TRBV5-4,.,TRBJ2-3,CASSLWSTDTQYF,TGTGCCAGCAGCTTATGGAGCACAGATACGCAGTATTTT
.,TRBV9,TRBD1,TRBJ1-2,CASSSRTGEEYGYTF,TGTGCCAGCAGCAGCCGGACAGGGGAGGAATATGGCTACACCTTC
.,TRBV18,TRBD1,TRBJ2-3,CASSPLTGGTDTQYF,TGTGCCAGCTCACCTCTGACAGGGGGCACAGATACGCAGTATTTT
.,TRBV10-3,TRBD1,TRBJ1-4,CAISESPLQGANEKLFF,TGTGCCATCAGTGAATCTCCTCTTCAGGGGGCGAATGAAAAACTGTTTTTT
.,TRBV7-9,.,TRBJ2-5,CASSPGVNQETQYF,TGTGCCAGCAGCCCGGGGGTGAACCAAGAGACCCAGTACTTC
.,TRBV6-4,TRBD1,TRBJ1-1,CASKSGQGNTEAFF,TGTGCCAGCAAATCGGGACAGGGGAACACTGAAGCTTTCTTT
.,TRBV15,.,TRBJ2-5,CATSVRQQETQYF,TGTGCCACCAGCGTTAGACAGCAAGAGACCCAGTACTTC
.,TRBV6-1,.,TRBJ2-7,CASTQRGIYEQYF,TGTGCCAGCACCCAACGGGGGATCTACGAGCAGTACTTC
.,TRBV18,TRBD1,TRBJ2-7,CASSPRELGGADEQYF,TGTGCCAGCTCACCCAGGGAGCTAGGGGGCGCGGACGAGCAGTACTTC
.,TRBV6-5,.,TRBJ2-1,CASALTPSVEQFF,TGTGCCAGCGCCCTAACCCCCAGCGTAGAGCAGTTCTTC
few,TRBV19,TRBD2,TRBJ2-7,CASALLAGGNYEQYF,TGTGCCAGCGCTCTTTTAGCGGGAGGGAATTACGAGCAGTACTTC
.,TRBV4-2,TRBD1,TRBJ1-2,CASTDRGDYGYTF,TGTGCCAGCACCGACAGGGGTGACTATGGCTACACCTTC
few,TRBV27,.,TRBJ1-1,CASRGNTEAFF,TGTGCCAGCAGGGGGAACACTGAAGCTTTCTTT
.,TRBV6-6,.,TRBJ2-7,CASSQRGDSYEQYF,TGTGCCAGCAGCCAACGGGGAGACTCCTACGAGCAGTACTTC
once,TRBV7-9,TRBD2,TRBJ2-5,CASSLGLAAQETQYF,TGTGCCAGCAGCTTAGGACTAGCGGCTCAAGAGACCCAGTACTTC
.,TRBV2,TRBD2,TRBJ2-2,CASSEPSGTQNTGELFF,TGTGCCAGCAGCGAGCCTAGCGGGACTCAGAACACCGGGGAGCTGTTTTTT
.,TRBV6-5,.,TRBJ1-5,CASSLGQRQPQHF,TGTGCCAGCAGCCTGGGGCAGCGGCAGCCCCAGCATTTT
.,TRBV6-5,.,TRBJ2-7,CASSYGTPGYEQYF,TGTGCCAGCAGTTACGGGACACCTGGCTACGAGCAGTACTTC
.,TRBV14,.,TRBJ2-7,CASSQKPYEQYF,TGTGCCAGCAGCCAAAAGCCCTACGAGCAGTACTTC
once,TRBV29-1,.,TRBJ2-5,CSHAVGAETQYF,TGCAGCCACGCGGTGGGGGCAGAGACCCAGTACTTC
.,TRBV14,.,TRBJ1-3,CASSQEQAYGNTIYF,TGTGCCAGCAGCCAAGAGCAGGCCTACGGAAACACCATATATTTT
.,TRBV10-2,.,TRBJ2-5,CASRGGTQETQYF,TGCGCCAGCAGGGGTGGGACCCAAGAGACCCAGTACTTC
once,TRBV5-1,TRBD1,TRBJ2-1,CASSLSGTGGDEQFF,TGCGCCAGCAGCTTGTCCGGGACAGGGGGTGATGAGCAGTTCTTC
.,TRBV2,.,TRBJ1-5,CASSEAGGYSNQPQHF,TGTGCCAGCAGTGAAGCGGGGGGGTATAGCAATCAGCCCCAGCATTTT
.,TRBV29-1,.,TRBJ2-7,CSAGTGTRTASDGQYF,TGCAGCGCTGGAACGGGGACCAGGACGGCCTCAGACGGGCAGTACTTC
once,TRBV14,.,TRBJ2-3,CASSHSPEGGINDF,TGTGCCAGCAGCCACTCACCAGAAGGGGGAATAAACGATTTT
.,TRBV5-1,.,TRBJ1-2,CASSSPGYGYTF,TGCGCCAGCAGCTCGCCAGGGTATGGCTACACCTTC
.,TRBV19,.,TRBJ1-5,CASRWAKGEQPQHF,TGTGCCAGTAGATGGGCCAAAGGGGAACAGCCCCAGCATTTT
.,TRBV7-3,.,TRBJ2-2,CASSLFSLENTGELFF,TGTGCCAGCAGCTTATTTAGCCTAGAGAACACCGGGGAGCTGTTTTTT
.,TRBV4-3,.,TRBJ2-7,CASSQVRDGSYEQYF,TGCGCCAGCAGCCAAGTACGGGACGGCTCCTACGAGCAGTACTTC
.,TRBV2,.,TRBJ2-5,CASTAQETQYF,TGTGCCAGCACAGCCCAAGAGACCCAGTACTTC
.,TRBV29-1,.,TRBJ2-7,CSVEKLAAYEQYF,TGCAGCGTTGAAAAATTGGCAGCCTACGAGCAGTACTTC
.,TRBV5-1,TRBD1,TRBJ2-7,CASSPGQGFYEQYF,TGCGCCAGCAGCCCGGGACAGGGGTTTTACGAGCAGTACTTC
.,TRBV30,.,TRBJ2-3,CAWSGGTGDTQYF,TGTGCCTGGAGCGGGGGCACCGGGGATACGCAGTATTTT
.,TRBV12-2,.,TRBJ2-1,CASRLELATREPEQFF,TGTGCAAGTCGCTTAGAGTTGGCTACCCGGGAACCTGAGCAGTTCTTC
once,TRBV14,.,TRBJ1-4,CASSQRIRGSDEKLFF,TGTGCCAGCAGCCAGAGAATCAGGGGTAGCGATGAAAAACTGTTTTTT
few,TRBV6-1,.,TRBJ1-3,CASREGGRNTIYF,TGTGCCAGCAGGGAGGGGGGGCGAAACACCATATATTTT
.,TRBV6-5,TRBD1,TRBJ2-1,CASSPRPGGDNEQFF,TGTGCCAGCAGTCCCCGGCCAGGGGGTGATAATGAGCAGTTCTTC
.,TRBV11-2,.,TRBJ2-1,CASSFQDTYNEQFF,TGTGCCAGCAGCTTTCAGGACACATACAATGAGCAGTTCTTC
.,TRBV6-6,TRBD1,TRBJ1-4,CASSYRTGGEEKLFF,TGTGCCAGCAGTTACCGGACAGGGGGAGAGGAAAAACTGTTTTTT
.,TRBV5-1,.,TRBJ2-5,CASSLLGETQYF,TGCGCCAGCAGCTTGCTAGGAGAGACCCAGTACTTC
.,TRBV6-6,TRBD1,TRBJ1-4,CASSQTGGGEKLFF,TGTGCCAGCAGTCAAACAGGGGGCGGTGAAAAACTGTTTTTT
once,TRBV5-4,.,TRBJ1-1,CASSWTGQNTEAFF,TGTGCCAGCAGCTGGACGGGACAGAACACTGAAGCTTTCTTT
.,TRBV7-2,.,TRBJ2-5,CASSLALGGRFGETQYF,TGTGCCAGCAGCTTAGCGCTGGGGGGGCGGTTCGGGGAGACCCAGTACTTC
.,TRBV28,.,TRBJ2-3,CASTPSRRSSTDTQYF,TGTGCCAGCACCCCCTCCAGGCGATCTAGCACAGATACGCAGTATTTT